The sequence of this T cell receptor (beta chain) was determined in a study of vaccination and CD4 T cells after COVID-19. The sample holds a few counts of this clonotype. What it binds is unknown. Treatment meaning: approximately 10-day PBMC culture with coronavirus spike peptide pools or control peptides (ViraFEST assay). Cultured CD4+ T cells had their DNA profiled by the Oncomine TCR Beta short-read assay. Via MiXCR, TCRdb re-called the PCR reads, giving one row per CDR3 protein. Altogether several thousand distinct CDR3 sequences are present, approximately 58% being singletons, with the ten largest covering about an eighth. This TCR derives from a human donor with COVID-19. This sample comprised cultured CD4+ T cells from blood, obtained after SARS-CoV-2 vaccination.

DNA of the CDR3: TGTGCCAGCAGCTTTTCAGGGACCAATCAGCCCCAGCATTTT. This codes for CASSFSGTNQPQHF. The J gene is TRBJ1-5, the V gene TRBV7-2; D is perhaps TRBD1 (5 bases). This CDR3 spans 14 amino acids. V lost 3 bases and J lost 3, with 9 bases in between. CDR1 and CDR2 (germline): SGHTA, FQGNSA.